This T cell receptor (beta chain) was identified during a study of T-cell memory formation after mild COVID-19. Study details: Across donors, TCR clusters were largely donor specific. Whole-study results and caveats: CD4+ clones that contracted lay mainly in CM and EM; CD8+ ones lay in EMRA. Some responding clones appeared in pre-infection memory, suggesting cross-reactive memory joined.

As for this clonotype: Its matching antigen is unknown.

Each CDR3 protein is one row after TCRdb ran MiXCR on the 5' RACE reads. The sample lists some 600,000 distinct CDR3 sequences, approximately 15% occurring once. The specimen sequenced was PBMCs or a T cell subset sorted from them (not recorded which). This receptor was obtained from an adult woman who had mild COVID-19 (a few samples of this study predate the infection). Cell type and time point are not known.

The CDR3 bases are TGCGCCAGCAGCCAAGATTGGGCGGGGAGCTCCTACGAGCAGTACTTC. Its protein product is CASSQDWAGSSYEQYF. The chain combines TRBV4-1 with TRBJ2-7; D is possibly TRBD2 (6 bases). V was clipped by 0 bases and J by 0 bases, with 12 bases between them. CDR3 size: 16 residues. Germline V lookup: CDR1 MGHRA, CDR2 YSYEKL.